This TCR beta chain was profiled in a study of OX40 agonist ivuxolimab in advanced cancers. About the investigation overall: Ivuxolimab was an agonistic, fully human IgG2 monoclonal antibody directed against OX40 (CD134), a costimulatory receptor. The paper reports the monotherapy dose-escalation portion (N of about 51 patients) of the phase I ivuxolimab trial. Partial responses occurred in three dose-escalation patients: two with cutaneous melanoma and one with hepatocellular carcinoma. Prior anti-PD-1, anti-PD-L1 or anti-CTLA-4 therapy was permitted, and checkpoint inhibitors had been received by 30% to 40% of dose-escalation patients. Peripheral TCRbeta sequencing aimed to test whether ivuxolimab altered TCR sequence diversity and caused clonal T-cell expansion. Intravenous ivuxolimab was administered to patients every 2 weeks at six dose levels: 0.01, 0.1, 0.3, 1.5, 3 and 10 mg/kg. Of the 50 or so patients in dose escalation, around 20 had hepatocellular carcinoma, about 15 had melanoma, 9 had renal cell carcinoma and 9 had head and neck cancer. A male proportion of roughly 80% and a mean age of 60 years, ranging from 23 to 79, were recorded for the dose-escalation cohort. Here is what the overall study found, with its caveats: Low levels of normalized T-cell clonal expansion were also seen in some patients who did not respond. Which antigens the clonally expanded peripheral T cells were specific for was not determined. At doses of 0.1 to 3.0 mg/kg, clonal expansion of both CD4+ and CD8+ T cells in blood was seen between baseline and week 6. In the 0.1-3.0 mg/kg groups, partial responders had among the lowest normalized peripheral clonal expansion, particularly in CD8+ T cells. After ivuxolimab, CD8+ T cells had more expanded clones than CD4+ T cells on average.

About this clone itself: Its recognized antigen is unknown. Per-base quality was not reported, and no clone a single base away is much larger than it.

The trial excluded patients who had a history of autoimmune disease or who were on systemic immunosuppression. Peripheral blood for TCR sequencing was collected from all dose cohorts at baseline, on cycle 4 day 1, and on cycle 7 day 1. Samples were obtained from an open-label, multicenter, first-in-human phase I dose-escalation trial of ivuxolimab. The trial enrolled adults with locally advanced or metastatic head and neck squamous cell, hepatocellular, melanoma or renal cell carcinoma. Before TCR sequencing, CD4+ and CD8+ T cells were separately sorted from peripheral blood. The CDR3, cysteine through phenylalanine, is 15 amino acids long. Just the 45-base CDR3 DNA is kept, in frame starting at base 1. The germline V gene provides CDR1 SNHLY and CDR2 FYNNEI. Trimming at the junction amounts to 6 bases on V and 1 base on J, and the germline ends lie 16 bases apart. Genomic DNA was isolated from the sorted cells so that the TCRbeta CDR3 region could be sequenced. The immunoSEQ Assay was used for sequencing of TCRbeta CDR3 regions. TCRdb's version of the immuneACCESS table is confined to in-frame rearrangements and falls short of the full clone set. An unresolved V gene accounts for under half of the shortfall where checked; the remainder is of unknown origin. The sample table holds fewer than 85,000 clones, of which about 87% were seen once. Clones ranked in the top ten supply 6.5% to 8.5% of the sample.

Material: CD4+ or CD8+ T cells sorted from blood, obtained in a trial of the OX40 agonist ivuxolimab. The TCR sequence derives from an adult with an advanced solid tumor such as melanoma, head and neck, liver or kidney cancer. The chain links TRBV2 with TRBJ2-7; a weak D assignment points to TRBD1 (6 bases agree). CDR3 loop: CASSRGSVGSYEQYF. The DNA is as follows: TGTGCCAGCAGCAGGGGATCAGTTGGGTCCTACGAGCAGTACTTC.